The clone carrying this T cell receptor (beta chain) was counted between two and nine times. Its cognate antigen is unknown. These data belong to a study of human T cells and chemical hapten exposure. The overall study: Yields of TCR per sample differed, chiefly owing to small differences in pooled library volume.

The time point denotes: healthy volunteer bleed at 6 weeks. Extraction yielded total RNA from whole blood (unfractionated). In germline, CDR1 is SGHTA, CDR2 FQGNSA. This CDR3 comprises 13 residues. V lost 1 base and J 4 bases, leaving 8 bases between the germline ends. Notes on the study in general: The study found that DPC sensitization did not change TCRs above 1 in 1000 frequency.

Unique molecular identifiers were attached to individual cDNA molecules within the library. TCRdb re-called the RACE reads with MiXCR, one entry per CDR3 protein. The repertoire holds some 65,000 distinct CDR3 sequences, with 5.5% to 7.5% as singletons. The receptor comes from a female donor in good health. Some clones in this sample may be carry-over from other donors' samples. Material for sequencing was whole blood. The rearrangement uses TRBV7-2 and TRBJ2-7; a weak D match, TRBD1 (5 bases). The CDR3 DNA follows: TGTGCCAGCAGCTTAGACCCAGGGTACGAGCAGTACTTC. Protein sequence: CASSLDPGYEQYF.